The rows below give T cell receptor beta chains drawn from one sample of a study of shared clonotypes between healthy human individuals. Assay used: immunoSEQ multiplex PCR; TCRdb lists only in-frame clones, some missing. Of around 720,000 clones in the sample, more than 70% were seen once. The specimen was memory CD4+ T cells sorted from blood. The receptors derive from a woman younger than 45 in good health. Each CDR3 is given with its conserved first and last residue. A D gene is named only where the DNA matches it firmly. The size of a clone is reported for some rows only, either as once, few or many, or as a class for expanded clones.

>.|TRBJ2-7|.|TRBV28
CASSKEFWETEGQYF
TGTGCCAGCAGTAAGGAGTTTTGGGAGACCGAGGGGCAGTACTTC
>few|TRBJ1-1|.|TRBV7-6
CASSWGRGNTEAFF
TGTGCCAGCAGCTGGGGACGGGGGAACACTGAAGCTTTCTTT
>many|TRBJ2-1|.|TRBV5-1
CASSLGRGDNEQFF
TGCGCCAGCAGCTTGGGCCGGGGTGACAATGAGCAGTTCTTC
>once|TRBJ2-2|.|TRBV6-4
CASSGQPTGELFF
TGTGCCAGCAGTGGGCAGCCCACCGGGGAGCTGTTTTTT
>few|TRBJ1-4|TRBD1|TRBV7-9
CASSLDRGAEKLFF
TGTGCCAGCAGCTTAGACAGGGGGGCTGAAAAACTGTTTTTT
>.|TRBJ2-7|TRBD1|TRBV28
CASSLGQGAGSYEQYF
TGTGCCAGCAGCCTGGGACAGGGGGCGGGCTCCTACGAGCAGTACTTC
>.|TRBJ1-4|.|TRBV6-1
CASSSHRSGNEKLFF
TGTGCCAGCAGTTCACACAGGAGCGGGAATGAAAAACTGTTTTTT
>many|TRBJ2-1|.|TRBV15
CATSREVGEQFF
TGTGCCACCAGCAGAGAGGTAGGCGAGCAGTTCTTC
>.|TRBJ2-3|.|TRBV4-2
CASSQDPQGTDTQYF
TGTGCCAGCAGCCAAGATCCCCAGGGGACAGATACGCAGTATTTT
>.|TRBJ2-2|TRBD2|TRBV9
CASSPHGLGLAEDPNTGELFF
TGTGCCAGCAGCCCTCACGGTTTAGGTCTAGCGGAGGATCCGAACACCGGGGAGCTGTTTTTT
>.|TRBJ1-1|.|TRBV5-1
CASSPGHEGTEAFF
TGCGCCAGCAGCCCAGGACATGAGGGCACTGAAGCTTTCTTT